A single sample is the source of the 9 T cell receptor beta chains below, sequenced in a study of T cells in Graves' hyperthyroidism and ophthalmopathy (dated by TCRdb to between 2018 and 2021). The method was multiplex PCR. Sequencing relied on an Illumina HiSeq 2000. The TCR beta CDR3 regions were amplified from RNA transcripts. A first-round RT-PCR of the TCR CDR3 used the HTBI primer set with the Qiagen OneStep RT-PCR kit. TCRdb took the public reads, trimmed them with fastp at Q25, ran MiXCR for clone calling and kept in-frame beta chains. Every distinct CDR3 protein forms one entry, paired with its most common genes and DNA. This sample comprises 250,000 to 300,000 distinct CDR3 sequences, about an eighth of them detected only once. Of the sample, 6.5% to 10% falls within the top ten clones. The sample comprised blood. Source of these receptors: a woman in her 30s with Graves' hyperthyroidism that later progressed to Graves' ophthalmopathy.

This clonotype was detected ten times or more. The CDR3 DNA is TGCGCCAGCAGCCCCGGGGACAGGGAGGGGACTGAAGCTTTCTTT. Translation: CASSPGDREGTEAFF. This sequence joins TRBV5-1 and TRBJ1-1, with 9 nucleotides matching TRBD1. Trimming at V came to 4 bases and at J to 5 bases, leaving 9 bases not matched to a gene. The CDR3 is 15 residues long. Germline lookup yields CDR1 SGHRS and CDR2 YFSETQ.

The chain uses TRBV24-1 and TRBJ1-5; tentatively, D is TRBD1 (5 bases). Germline CDR1 and CDR2: KGHDR and SFDVKD. The length of the CDR3 is 15 residues. The V end was cut by 1 base, the J end by 4 bases, with 10 bases between. The CDR3 protein is CATSDFLGENQPQHF. The CDR3 region has the DNA TGTGCCACCAGTGATTTTTTGGGGGAGAATCAGCCCCAGCATTTT.

This clonotype was picked up many times. V gene TRBV3-1 combines with J gene TRBJ2-5; 7 nucleotides line up with TRBD2. The V and J ends lost 0 bases and 2 bases, in that order; junction bases with no gene match: 15. The CDR3 is made up of 19 amino acids. The germline V gene has CDR1 LGHDT and CDR2 YNNKEL (reference sequence). CDR3 nucleotides: TGTGCCAGCAGCCAAGATGCAGGACTAGTGCAAGCAGGACAAGAGACCCAGTACTTC. This encodes CASSQDAGLVQAGQETQYF.

The rearrangement joins TRBV6-1 to TRBJ2-6; D gene uncertain. The CDR3 sequence is 15 residues long. CDR1 is MNHNS, CDR2 SASEGT, per germline. With 5 bases removed from V and 0 bases from J, the gap between germline ends came to 8 bases. DNA of the CDR3: TGTGCCAGCAGTCGGACCCTCTCTGGGGCCAACGTCCTGACTTTC. Protein product: CASSRTLSGANVLTF.

This clonotype occurred many times. J is TRBJ1-5 and V is TRBV3-1, with D unresolved. Germline loops: CDR1 LGHDT, CDR2 YNNKEL (reference sequence). Trimming removed 1 base at V and 4 bases at J, with 8 bases between. The CDR3 is 14 residues long. CDR3 in DNA: TGTGCCAGCAGCCAAGCTGGTCTTAATCAGCCCCAGCATTTT. It codes for CASSQAGLNQPQHF.

The chain recombines TRBV2 with TRBJ2-2; the D is unclear. V was trimmed by 3 bases and J by 6 bases, leaving 17 bases between them. The CDR3 totals 16 residues. Germline V lookup: CDR1 SNHLY, CDR2 FYNNEI. The CDR3 is CASSDPRAMVSGELFF. The CDR3 nucleotides are TGTGCCAGCAGTGACCCCCGGGCCATGGTTTCCGGGGAGCTGTTTTTT.

This clonotype was seen many times. The chain joins TRBV3-1 to TRBJ2-1; 8 nucleotides line up with TRBD2. Germline trimming cut 6 bases from V and 9 bases from J; bases unmatched to any gene: 22. The CDR3 totals 18 residues. Germline CDR1 is LGHDT and CDR2 is YNNKEL (reference sequence). CDR3 DNA: TGTGCCAGCAGAGGCGGAGTAGGAGGGACTAGTCATTTGGGTGAGCAGTTCTTC. Its translation: CASRGGVGGTSHLGEQFF.

This clonotype has ten or more counts. The chain carries TRBV7-9 and TRBJ2-7, with TRBD1 identical over 9 bases. CDR1 SEHNR and CDR2 FQNEAQ come from the germline V gene (reference sequence). Trimming removed 5 bases from V and 3 bases from J; junction bases left unmatched: 2. The CDR3 has 13 amino acids. CDR3 region: CASSPTGGYEQYF. The CDR3 coding sequence is TGTGCCAGCAGCCCGACAGGGGGCTACGAGCAGTACTTC.

This clonotype was counted at least ten times. V is TRBV24-1 and J is TRBJ2-1, with D tentatively TRBD2 (6 bases). The V end was cut by 3 bases, the J end by 7 bases, with 15 bases between. The CDR3 has 15 residues. CDR1 and CDR2 from the germline V gene are KGHDR and SFDVKD. DNA of the CDR3: TGTGCCACCAGTGATCCGACTTCTAGCGCAAATGAGCAGTTCTTC. Protein product: CATSDPTSSANEQFF.